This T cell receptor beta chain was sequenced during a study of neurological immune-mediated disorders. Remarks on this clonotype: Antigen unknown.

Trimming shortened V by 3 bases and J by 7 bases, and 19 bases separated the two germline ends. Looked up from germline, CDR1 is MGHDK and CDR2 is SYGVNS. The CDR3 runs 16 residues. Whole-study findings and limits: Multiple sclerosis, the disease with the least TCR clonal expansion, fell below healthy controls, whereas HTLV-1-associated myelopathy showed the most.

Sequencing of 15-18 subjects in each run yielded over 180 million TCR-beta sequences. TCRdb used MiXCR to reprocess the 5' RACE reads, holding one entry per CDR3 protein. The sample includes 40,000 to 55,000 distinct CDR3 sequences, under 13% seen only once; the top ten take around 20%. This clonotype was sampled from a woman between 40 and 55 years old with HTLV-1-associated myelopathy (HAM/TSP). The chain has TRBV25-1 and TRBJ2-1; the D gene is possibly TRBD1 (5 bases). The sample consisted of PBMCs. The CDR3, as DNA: TGTGCCAGCAGTGATCCCTGGACACGCGGCCAGAATGAGCAGTTCTTC. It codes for CASSDPWTRGQNEQFF. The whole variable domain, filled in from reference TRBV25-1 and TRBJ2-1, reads EADIYQTPRYLVIGTGKKITLECSQTMGHDKMYWYQQDPGMELHLIHYSYGVNSTEKGDLSSESTVSRIRTEHFPLTLESARPSHTSQYLCASSDPWTRGQNEQFFGPGTRLTVL.